These 13 T cell receptor beta chains came from one sample sequenced in a study of blood T cell repertoires in COVID-19. Assay: immunoSEQ multiplex PCR; the TCRdb copy retains only in-frame clones and omits some. The sample includes roughly 99,000 clones, 70% to 90% of them seen just once. Sequenced input: peripheral blood. These receptors all stem from a middle-aged man with COVID-19, enrolled during active disease.

The chain carries TRBV11-2 and TRBJ2-5, with D perhaps TRBD1 (6 bases). V lost 6 bases, J lost 4 bases, and 15 bases lay in between. Per germline, CDR1 SGHAT and CDR2 FQNNGV. The CDR3 runs to 14 residues. The CDR3 loop is CASRPPFRGETQYF. The CDR3 nucleotides read TGTGCCAGCAGGCCCCCCTTCAGGGGAGAGACCCAGTACTTC.

The rearrangement uses TRBV2 and TRBJ1-6; D gene uncertain. Germline V gives CDR1 SNHLY, CDR2 FYNNEI. The V gene lost 7 bases and the J gene lost 0 bases, with 13 bases spanning the gap. The CDR3 is 16 residues long. The CDR3 loop is CASKLRLSSYNSPLHF. The CDR3 region has the DNA TGTGCCAGCAAACTCAGGCTCAGCTCCTATAATTCACCCCTCCACTTT.

The V gene is TRBV30, the J gene TRBJ1-5; 9 bases align to TRBD1. Germline assignment: CDR1 GTSNPN and CDR2 SVGIG (reference sequence). V lost 2 bases and J lost 5; bases outside the gene matches: 7. The CDR3 covers 15 residues. CDR3 nucleotide sequence: TGTGCCTGGAGTCTCGGACAGGGGATTTATCAGCCCCAGCATTTT. Translated: CAWSLGQGIYQPQHF. Based on the CDR3 plus reference TRBV30 and TRBJ1-5, the full variable domain is SQTIHQWPATLVQPVGSPLSLECTVEGTSNPNLYWYRQAAGRGLQLLFYSVGIGQISSEVPQNLSASRPQDRQFILSSKKLLLSDSGFYLCAWSLGQGIYQPQHFGDGTRLSIL.

The chain carries TRBV9 and TRBJ1-1; TRBD1 matches 8 bases. V gave up 0 bases and J gave up 0 bases; unmatched junction bases: 10. Germline-derived CDR1 and CDR2 are SGDLS and YYNGEE. This CDR3 is built from 18 residues. The CDR3 coding sequence is TGTGCCAGCAGCGTAGCCGGGACAGGCAAGGGGTTGAACACTGAAGCTTTCTTT. It codes for CASSVAGTGKGLNTEAFF.

V gene TRBV20-1 combines with J gene TRBJ2-5; 7 bases are shared with TRBD2. Germline V lookup: CDR1 DFQATT, CDR2 SNEGSKA (reference sequence). This CDR3 has 11 residues. The V gene end was trimmed by 3 bases and the J gene end by 5 bases; junction bases not matched to a gene: 0. The CDR3 region is CSASGGETQYF. CDR3 nucleotide sequence: TGCAGTGCTAGCGGGGGGGAGACCCAGTACTTC.

The J gene is TRBJ1-2, the V gene TRBV19, with D maybe TRBD1 (5 bases). Trimming removed 5 bases at V and 8 bases at J, with 15 bases between. The germline gives CDR1 LNHDA, CDR2 SQIVND (reference sequence). CDR3 size: 13 residues. In DNA, the CDR3 is TGTGCCAGTAGTGTCGACAGTTTCTTAGGCTACACCTTC. It codes for CASSVDSFLGYTF.

The chain is built from TRBV19 and TRBJ1-1, with D perhaps matching TRBD1 (5 bases). The germline CDR1 and CDR2 sequences are LNHDA and SQIVND (reference sequence). V dropped 5 bases and J dropped 4 bases, with 8 bases sitting between them. CDR3 length: 12 residues. As DNA, the CDR3 is TGTGCCAGTAGTGGGGCTAGCACTGAAGCTTTCTTT. It codes for CASSGASTEAFF.

The V and J genes are TRBV25-1 and TRBJ1-3; TRBD1 is a possible D gene (6 bases). Germline values: CDR1 MGHDK, CDR2 SYGVNS. This CDR3 has 14 residues. Trimming pared 5 bases from V and 10 bases from J, leaving 18 bases between. The CDR3 loop reads CASSTTGTTGTIYF. The CDR3 DNA reads as TGTGCCAGCAGTACGACCGGGACAACTGGAACCATATATTTT.

This chain links TRBV4-1 with TRBJ1-1; weak D call: TRBD1 (5 bases). The germline V gene encodes CDR1 MGHRA and CDR2 YSYEKL. There are 15 residues in the CDR3. Trimming removed 3 bases at V and 7 bases at J, with 18 bases between. The chain's CDR3 is CASSQDGHTFDEAFF. CDR3 coding DNA: TGCGCCAGCAGCCAGGACGGACATACCTTTGATGAAGCTTTCTTT.

V usage is TRBV6-5 and J usage is TRBJ2-2, with a weak D call TRBD1 (5 bases). The CDR3 runs to 13 residues. The V end lost 7 bases, the J end lost 0 bases, and 6 bases lay between the germline ends. CDR1 MNHEY and CDR2 SVGAGI come from the germline V gene. The CDR3 DNA follows: TGTGCCAGCAAGGGGCCGAACACCGGGGAGCTGTTTTTT. Translated: CASKGPNTGELFF.

The chain uses TRBV30 and TRBJ2-2; TRBD2 aligns across 9 bases. CDR1 and CDR2 from the germline V gene are GTSNPN and SVGIG (reference sequence). There are 17 residues in the CDR3. Losses at the gene ends were 3 bases for V and 5 bases for J; bases not matched to a gene: 13. The CDR3 DNA is TGTGCCTGGAGCCGTCAGACTAGCGGAATTTATACCGGGGAGCTGTTTTTT. This gives the protein CAWSRQTSGIYTGELFF.

CDR3 protein: CASSDRAGANVLTF. For the CDR3, the DNA is TGTGCCAGCAGTGACAGGGCTGGGGCCAACGTCCTGACTTTC. The rearrangement links TRBV2 to TRBJ2-6; a possible D gene is TRBD1 (5 bases). The CDR3 sequence is 14 residues long. The germline gives CDR1 SNHLY, CDR2 FYNNEI. V gave up 3 bases and J gave up 2 bases, with 5 bases separating them.

The chain recombines TRBV28 with TRBJ2-6; a possible D gene is TRBD2 (5 bases). In germline, CDR1 is MDHEN, CDR2 SYDVKM. The ends were cut back, 6 bases at V and 14 bases at J, with 23 bases in the middle. The CDR3 extends over 15 amino acids. The CDR3 nucleotides read TGTGCCAGCAGACAGTCACGGAGGCAGACCGGCATCCTGACTTTC. Its translation is CASRQSRRQTGILTF.